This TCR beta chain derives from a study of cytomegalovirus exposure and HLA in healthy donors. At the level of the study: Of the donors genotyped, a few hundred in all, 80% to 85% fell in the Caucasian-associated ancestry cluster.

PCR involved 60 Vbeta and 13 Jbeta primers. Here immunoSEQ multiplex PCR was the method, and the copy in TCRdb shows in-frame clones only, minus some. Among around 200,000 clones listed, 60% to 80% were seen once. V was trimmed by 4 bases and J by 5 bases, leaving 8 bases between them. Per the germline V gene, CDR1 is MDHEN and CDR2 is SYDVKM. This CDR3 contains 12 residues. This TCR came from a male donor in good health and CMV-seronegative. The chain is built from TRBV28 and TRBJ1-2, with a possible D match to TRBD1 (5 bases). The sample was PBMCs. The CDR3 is CASSSTAYGYTF. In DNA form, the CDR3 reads TGTGCCAGCAGTTCGACAGCTTATGGCTACACCTTC.